Listed here are 8 T cell receptor beta chains from one sample, sequenced in a study of control samples from healthy donors and cancer patients. Repertoires were generated with immunoSEQ multiplex PCR, while TCRdb's copy carries only in-frame clones and drops some. The table includes 70,000 to 80,000 clones, about 90% detected once. The sample taken for sequencing was PBMCs. The receptors derive from a woman aged 60 to 75 with head and neck cancer.

The V gene is TRBV6-5, the J gene TRBJ1-1, with D perhaps TRBD1 (5 bases). The germline V gene has CDR1 MNHEY and CDR2 SVGAGI. V lost 3 bases to trimming and J lost 0 bases, with 14 bases between them. The CDR3 consists of 16 residues. CDR3 nucleotide sequence: TGTGCCAGCAGTTATCGCCCGGGACGGCTGAACACTGAAGCTTTCTTT. This sequence encodes CASSYRPGRLNTEAFF.

CDR3: CASSLQPGELFF. The CDR3 DNA sequence: TGTGCCAGCAGCTTACAGCCCGGGGAGCTGTTTTTT. J is TRBJ2-2 and V is TRBV13; no clear D. CDR1 is PRHDT and CDR2 is FYEKMQ in the germline V gene (reference sequence). The CDR3 totals 12 residues. With 2 bases removed from V and 6 bases from J, the gap between germline ends came to 4 bases.

The chain couples TRBV7-9 to TRBJ1-1; D not certain. Germline V gives CDR1 SEHNR, CDR2 FQNEAQ (reference sequence). The CDR3 length is 13 residues. Trimming stripped 0 bases from V and 5 bases from J, with 7 bases between. The CDR3 protein is CASSLAVWTEAFF. CDR3 DNA sequence: TGTGCCAGCAGCTTAGCGGTTTGGACTGAAGCTTTCTTT.

V and J are TRBV5-4 and TRBJ1-2, with a tentative D call TRBD1 (6 bases). Germline V gives CDR1 SGHNT, CDR2 YYREEE (reference sequence). The CDR3 loop spans 15 amino acids. Trimming cost V 4 bases and J 2 bases, with 15 bases left between them. CDR3 protein: CASSPTGQGNYGYTF. DNA for the CDR3: TGTGCCAGCAGCCCGACGGGCCAGGGGAACTATGGCTACACCTTC.

The chain uses TRBV12-3 or TRBV12-4 and TRBJ1-5; D gene uncertain. Trimming took 3 bases from V and 5 from J, leaving 8 bases between them. The CDR3 is made up of 13 amino acids. As DNA, the CDR3 is TGTGCCAGCAGTTTTGGACGCTATCAGCCCCAGCATTTT. Its translation: CASSFGRYQPQHF.

This rearrangement joins TRBV11-2 to TRBJ2-1; D unresolved. Germline values: CDR1 SGHAT, CDR2 FQNNGV. V was pared by 8 bases and J by 8 bases, with 10 bases between. The CDR3 consists of 11 residues. CDR3 coding DNA: TGTGCCAGCCTGTTAAGCTATGAGCAGTTCTTC. As protein: CASLLSYEQFF.

The genes are TRBV7-8 and TRBJ1-1; D not resolved. The V and J ends lost 5 bases and 2 bases respectively, with 6 bases between them. The germline CDR1 and CDR2 sequences are SGHVS and FQNEAQ. The CDR3 has 12 residues. The CDR3 bases are TGTGCCAGCAGCCACAGCAACACTGAAGCTTTCTTT. Its translation: CASSHSNTEAFF.

In this sample, this clone turned up once. The CDR3: CASRGMRVPQGTQYF. DNA for the CDR3: TGTGCCAGCCGGGGTATGAGGGTACCTCAGGGTACGCAGTATTTT. The genes are TRBV28 and TRBJ2-3, with D perhaps assigned TRBD1 or TRBD2 (5 bases each). Looked up from germline, CDR1 is MDHEN and CDR2 is SYDVKM. This CDR3 has 15 amino acids. Trimming cost V 8 bases and J 8 bases, with 23 bases left between them. The whole variable domain, remainder taken from reference TRBV28 and TRBJ2-3, is DVKVTQSSRYLVKRTGEKVFLECVQDMDHENMFWYRQDPGLGLRLIYFSYDVKMKEKGDIPEGYSVSREKKERFSLILESASTNQTSMYLCASRGMRVPQGTQYFGPGTRLTVL.